The entry below gives a single T cell receptor beta chain sequence along with its context. These data are taken from a study of blood T cell repertoires in COVID-19. Background on the study: Sites in the United States, Italy and Spain provided acute and convalescent COVID-19 samples.

V was pared by 2 bases and J by 5 bases, with 13 bases between. This CDR3 contains 14 residues. Germline values: CDR1 SGHRS, CDR2 YFSETQ. Libraries were prepared by immunoSEQ multiplex PCR; TCRdb keeps only in-frame clonotypes and omits some of them. The sample includes about 110,000 clones, more than 80% of them seen just once. This TCR was recovered from a woman in her seventies with acute or convalescent COVID-19. Sequencing was carried out using peripheral blood. The chain joins TRBV5-1 to TRBJ2-5; D is undetermined. The CDR3 loop reads CASSFEGRRETQYF. The CDR3 DNA follows: TGCGCCAGCAGCTTTGAAGGTCGGCGGGAGACCCAGTACTTC.